A selection of T cell receptor beta chains follows, all from one sample in a study of T cell repertoires in cytomegalovirus infection. These TCRs are of unknown antigen specificity. One entry per CDR3 protein results from TCRdb running MiXCR on the reads. The data show roughly 990,000 distinct CDR3 sequences, approximately 31% seen once. Source: cultured CD8+ T cells from PBMCs, taken from culture after CMV antigen stimulation. Source of these receptors: a human donor in good health (CMV status not recorded). Some clones in this sample may be carry-over from other donors' samples. Both conserved end residues are trimmed from each CDR3.

J gene: TRBJ1-3; V gene: TRBV4-1; CDR3 protein: ASSQAYRSGNTIY
J gene: TRBJ1-5; V gene: TRBV20-1; CDR3 protein: SARDAGQTYSNQPQH
J gene: TRBJ2-5; V gene: TRBV10-3; CDR3 protein: AISEIEKGQGAKETQY
J gene: TRBJ1-1; V gene: TRBV7-8; CDR3 protein: ASSLRWEGTEAF
J gene: TRBJ2-1; V gene: TRBV7-2; CDR3 protein: ASSLVRLPSSYNEQF
J gene: TRBJ1-5; V gene: TRBV7-9; CDR3 protein: ASSNTGRNQPQH
J gene: TRBJ1-5; V gene: TRBV2; CDR3 protein: ASVEWGNQPQH
J gene: TRBJ1-5; V gene: TRBV4-1; CDR3 protein: ASSHGTGPQH
J gene: TRBJ2-1; V gene: TRBV6-2/TRBV6-3; CDR3 protein: ASSYRGGGLYNEQF
J gene: TRBJ2-1; V gene: TRBV6-2/TRBV6-3; CDR3 protein: ATTLGNEQF
J gene: TRBJ1-2; V gene: TRBV27; CDR3 protein: ASSLSRGAANYGYT
J gene: TRBJ1-5; V gene: TRBV7-6; CDR3 protein: ASSEGDANQPQH
J gene: TRBJ2-7; V gene: TRBV9; CDR3 protein: ASSAYSGTVDEQY
J gene: TRBJ2-6; V gene: TRBV28; CDR3 protein: ASSFLGSGANVLT
J gene: TRBJ2-3; V gene: TRBV12-3/TRBV12-4; CDR3 protein: ASAGVVTDTQY
J gene: TRBJ1-5; V gene: TRBV6-1; CDR3 protein: ASRTDTNQPQH
J gene: TRBJ1-1; V gene: TRBV19; CDR3 protein: ASSIPTGGTEAF
J gene: TRBJ1-1; V gene: TRBV6-2/TRBV6-3; CDR3 protein: ASSEDRAEAF
J gene: TRBJ2-1; V gene: TRBV20-1; CDR3 protein: SAKPGQANNEQF
J gene: TRBJ2-7; V gene: TRBV20-1; CDR3 protein: SASGPYEQY
J gene: TRBJ2-5; V gene: TRBV29-1; CDR3 protein: SVAGRFEGLETQY
J gene: TRBJ1-1; V gene: TRBV7-9; CDR3 protein: ASSLVGSNTEAF
J gene: TRBJ2-4; V gene: TRBV7-9; CDR3 protein: ASSLPEGIAKNIQY
J gene: TRBJ2-2; V gene: TRBV6-2/TRBV6-3; CDR3 protein: ASWWGSGELF
J gene: TRBJ2-2; V gene: TRBV7-9; CDR3 protein: ASSPYDTGELF
J gene: TRBJ2-1; V gene: TRBV7-6; CDR3 protein: ASSLGSLAGGNEQF
J gene: TRBJ1-1; V gene: TRBV29-1; CDR3 protein: SATGGEWAEAF
J gene: TRBJ2-1; V gene: TRBV27; CDR3 protein: ASSLRRGPLGDEQF
J gene: TRBJ2-2; V gene: TRBV4-1; CDR3 protein: ASSQSLNTGELF
J gene: TRBJ1-2; V gene: TRBV12-5; CDR3 protein: ASGLPRGYT
J gene: TRBJ2-5; V gene: TRBV7-2; CDR3 protein: ASTPDTARAQTQY